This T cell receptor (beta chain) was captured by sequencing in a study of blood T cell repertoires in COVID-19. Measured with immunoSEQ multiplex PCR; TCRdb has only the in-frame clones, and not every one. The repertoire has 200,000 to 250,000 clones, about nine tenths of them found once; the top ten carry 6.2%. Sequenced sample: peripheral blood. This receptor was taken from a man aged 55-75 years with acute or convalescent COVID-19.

The CDR3 DNA sequence: TGTGCCAGCAGCCACGGGACTAGCGGGGTCGAGCAGTACTTC. Translated, it gives CASSHGTSGVEQYF. The genes are TRBV7-2 and TRBJ2-7; TRBD2 aligns across 13 bases. CDR3 length: 14 residues. CDR1 is SGHTA, CDR2 FQGNSA, per germline. The V gene end was trimmed by 5 bases and the J gene end by 6 bases; junction bases not matched to a gene: 4.